This T cell receptor (beta chain) was recorded in a study of shared clonotypes between healthy human individuals. Study-level information: The study enrolled a couple of women and three men aged 18 to 49.

Per sorted-subset replicate PCR, input was 200 to 250 ng DNA, representing tens of thousands of T cell genomes. The table came from immunoSEQ multiplex PCR; TCRdb's copy has only in-frame clones and leaves some out. The sample holds more than 900,000 clones, around 78% seen once. Details on this clone: Its target is not known.

The study, taken as a whole, reports: Memory subsets generally showed lower estimated richness than naive subsets. The study drew on few donors, limiting represented genetic and exposure-history diversity.

Germline V CDR1 and CDR2: SQVTM, ANQGSEA. The V gene lost 7 bases and the J gene lost 7 bases, with 16 bases spanning the gap. This CDR3 has 12 residues. Specimen: memory CD4+ T cells from PBMCs. Described subset: CD45RA-negative fraction. This chain links TRBV29-1 with TRBJ1-1; perhaps TRBD1 as D (6 bases). The sequence came from a man between 18 and 35 years old in good health. Some clones in this sample may be carry-over from other donors' samples. Written as DNA, the CDR3 is TGCAGCGGGAAGGACAGTCTGATTGAAGCTTTCTTT. Translating gives CSGKDSLIEAFF.